The 5 T cell receptor beta chains in this list originate from one sample, sequenced in a study of blood T cell repertoires in COVID-19. TCRdb's table, derived via immunoSEQ multiplex PCR, lists solely in-frame clones and lacks some. Of under 350,000 clones listed, approximately 86% were seen once; the top ten hold around 4%. The sample consisted of PBMCs or T cells enriched from blood (not recorded which). These receptors came from a woman aged 40-49 years with acute COVID-19.

The genes are TRBV21-1 and TRBJ1-1; the DNA was not used to check the table's D call, TRBD1. TRBV21-1 is labeled a pseudogene. The CDR3 has 14 residues. CDR3 region: CASSKCEDRAEAFF. The CDR3 nucleotides are TGTGCCAGCAGCAAATGCGAGGACAGGGCTGAAGCTTTCTTT.

The chain recombines TRBV7-2 with TRBJ2-3; a weak D match, TRBD2 (7 bases). The CDR3 spans 14 residues. The V gene lost 4 bases and the J gene lost 8 bases, with 16 bases spanning the gap. CDR1 and CDR2 from the germline V gene are SGHTA and FQGNSA. As DNA, the CDR3 is TGTGCCAGCAGCTCGGACAGCCTAGCGGTTACGCAGTATTTT. It codes for CASSSDSLAVTQYF.

The CDR3 DNA follows: TGTGCCAGCAGCTTAGGAGGGGGCCATGGCTACACCTTC. It specifies CASSLGGGHGYTF. The chain has TRBV7-3 and TRBJ1-2; 7 bases fit TRBD1. The CDR3 is 13 amino acids. The germline gives CDR1 SGHTA, CDR2 FQGTGA. With 2 bases clipped from V and 6 bases from J, the junction kept 3 bases outside the gene matches.

This chain links TRBV7-3 with TRBJ2-3; 9 bases match TRBD2. The CDR3 has 15 amino acids. CDR1 is SGHTA, CDR2 FQGTGA, per germline. Trimming cost V 5 bases and J 1 base; bases outside gene matches: 4. The CDR3 coding sequence is TGTGCCAGCAGCCCTAGCGGGGCTCGCACAGATACGCAGTATTTT. This codes for CASSPSGARTDTQYF.

This rearrangement joins TRBV5-1 to TRBJ1-2; TRBD1 is a possible D gene (6 bases). V lost 1 base and J 5 bases, leaving 15 bases between the germline ends. The CDR3 has 15 amino acids. CDR1 SGHRS and CDR2 YFSETQ come from the germline V gene. For the CDR3, the DNA is TGCGCCAGCAGCTTGACAACAGGGACCTCATATGGCTACACCTTC. Translation: CASSLTTGTSYGYTF.